The clone carrying this T cell receptor (beta chain) was counted a single time. The antigen is undetermined. These data are taken from a study of T cells in Graves' hyperthyroidism and ophthalmopathy. Study conclusions and caveats: Blood samples included most of the expanded thyroid clonotypes exceeding 0.001.

Amplification of TCR beta CDR3 regions was performed using RNA transcripts as template. First-round RT-PCR targeting the TCR CDR3 was performed with the HTBI primer set. Each CDR3 protein is one row after TCRdb ran MiXCR on the multiplex PCR reads. The sample has some 530,000 distinct CDR3 sequences; approximately 22% are singletons. The sample comprised blood. This TCR derives from a woman in her 70s with Graves' ophthalmopathy.

CDR3 loop: CASSLLLGRAHEQYF. CDR3 DNA: TGTGCCAGCAGCTTGCTCCTCGGGAGGGCCCACGAGCAGTACTTC. This chain joins TRBV5-6 and TRBJ2-7, with TRBD2 matching 8 bases. The trim removed 1 base at V and 5 bases at J, leaving 8 bases unmatched. The CDR3 is made up of 15 amino acids. Germline V gene data show CDR1 as SGHDT and CDR2 as YYEEEE.